The rows below give T cell receptor beta chains drawn from one sample of a study of T cells in tuberculosis. The data were produced by immunoSEQ multiplex PCR, yet TCRdb's version contains in-frame clones alone and is incomplete. The table has around 60,000 clones, around 86% seen once. Source material: CD1b-GMM tetramer-negative cells sorted from PBMCs. These receptors all stem from an adult woman with latent tuberculosis. Both conserved end residues are part of each CDR3. The D gene is left open where the match is weak. Only some rows state a clone size, as once, few, many or a class for expanded clones.

clone_size | d_call | j_call | cdr3_length | v_call | cdr3_nt | cdr3_aa
NA | TRBD2 | TRBJ2-5 | 15 | TRBV5-4 | TGTGCCAGCAGCATTGGGGGACTAGTGGGAGAGACCCAGTACTTC | CASSIGGLVGETQYF
NA | NA | TRBJ1-4 | 10 | TRBV30 | TGTGCCTGGGGACAGGAAAAACTGTTTTTT | CAWGQEKLFF
NA | NA | TRBJ2-6 | 17 | TRBV5-4 | TGTGCCAGCAGCTTCCCCCGGAGGAGGTCTGGGGCCAACGTCCTGACTTTC | CASSFPRRRSGANVLTF
few | NA | TRBJ2-3 | 16 | TRBV15 | TGTGCCACCAGCAGCCCCAGGGGCGCAGGCACAGATACGCAGTATTTT | CATSSPRGAGTDTQYF
NA | TRBD2 | TRBJ2-1 | 15 | TRBV18 | TGTGCCAGCTCACTGCTAGCGGGGGAGTACAATGAGCAGTTCTTC | CASSLLAGEYNEQFF
NA | TRBD1 | TRBJ1-1 | 14 | TRBV18 | TGTGCCAGCTCACTCGACAGGGGTCGATATGAAGCTTTCTTT | CASSLDRGRYEAFF
once | NA | TRBJ2-6 | 16 | TRBV5-6 | TGTGCCAGCAGCTTGGTCGGGGGCTCTGGGGCCAACGTCCTGACTTTC | CASSLVGGSGANVLTF
few | NA | TRBJ1-4 | 18 | TRBV5-1 | NA | CASSFSGQGLSSNEKLFF
NA | NA | TRBJ1-1 | 14 | TRBV18 | TGTGCCAGCTCCCCGGGGTTGATGAACACTGAAGCTTTCTTT | CASSPGLMNTEAFF
NA | NA | TRBJ2-2 | 15 | TRBV10-1 | TGCGCCAGCAGTGTCGGGGGTCCTAACACCGGGGAGCTGTTTTTT | CASSVGGPNTGELFF
NA | NA | TRBJ2-2 | 14 | TRBV7-2 | TGTGCCAGCAGCCCCGGGACACACACCGGGGAGCTGTTTTTT | CASSPGTHTGELFF
NA | TRBD1 | TRBJ2-7 | 14 | TRBV7-9 | TGTGCCAGCAGCGGGGACAGGGGGTTTGACGAGCAGTACTTC | CASSGDRGFDEQYF
NA | NA | TRBJ2-7 | 13 | TRBV28 | TGTGCCAGCAGTTCAGATATTTCCTACGAGCAGTACTTC | CASSSDISYEQYF
NA | NA | TRBJ2-1 | 16 | TRBV12-5 | TGTGCTAGTGGTTTGGGACTAGCGGGGACAGGGGATGAGCAGTTCTTC | CASGLGLAGTGDEQFF
NA | TRBD2 | TRBJ2-1 | 16 | TRBV15 | TGTGCCACCAGCAGAGAGGGAGCGGGGAAGGGCAATGAGCAGTTCTTC | CATSREGAGKGNEQFF
NA | NA | TRBJ2-1 | 17 | TRBV5-6 | TGTGCCAGCAGCTCGAGGGAGCGGAGCCGATTCTACAATGAGCAGTTCTTC | CASSSRERSRFYNEQFF
once | TRBD1 | TRBJ1-6 | 18 | TRBV5-1 | TGCGCCAGCAGCTTGGACCTCACAGGGGGCAGTAATAATTCACCCCTCCACTTT | CASSLDLTGGSNNSPLHF
NA | TRBD2 | TRBJ2-7 | 15 | TRBV4-1 | TGCGCCAGCAGCCCTTCTAGCGGGAGGTCCTACGAGCAGTACTTC | CASSPSSGRSYEQYF
NA | NA | TRBJ2-1 | 17 | TRBV18 | TGTGCCAGCTCACCACCAGGCCTTAGCAGAAATAACAATGAGCAGTTCTTC | CASSPPGLSRNNNEQFF
NA | TRBD1 | TRBJ2-1 | 15 | TRBV7-8 | TGTGCCAGCAGCCTCAACAGGGGAACGGGCAATGAGCAGTTCTTC | CASSLNRGTGNEQFF
NA | TRBD2 | TRBJ2-5 | 18 | TRBV18 | TGTGCCAGCTCACCGAAGTCCTCTAGCGGGAGGCAACAAGAGACCCAGTACTTC | CASSPKSSSGRQQETQYF
NA | NA | TRBJ1-2 | 17 | TRBV14 | TGTGCCAGCAGCCAAGGGCTGGGGAGGACTTCAATAAGCGGCTACACCTTC | CASSQGLGRTSISGYTF
once | NA | TRBJ2-2 | 15 | TRBV29-1 | TGCAGCGTTGAAGTCCCGGGGAAGAACACCGGGGAGCTGTTTTTT | CSVEVPGKNTGELFF
NA | TRBD1 | TRBJ2-7 | 15 | TRBV7-2 | TGTGCCAGCAGCGCGGGACAGGGAGTCCTTTACGAGCAGTACTTC | CASSAGQGVLYEQYF
NA | NA | TRBJ1-2 | 13 | TRBV11-2 | TGTGCCAGCAGCTTATGGGGGCCTGGTGGCTACACCTTC | CASSLWGPGGYTF
NA | NA | TRBJ2-5 | 16 | TRBV18 | TGTGCCAGCTCACCGGATGTACAGGGAGATGTGGAGACCCAGTACTTC | CASSPDVQGDVETQYF
NA | NA | TRBJ2-3 | 16 | TRBV4-2 | TGTGCCAGCAGCCAAGATTACTCGCGCGGCACAGATACGCAGTATTTT | CASSQDYSRGTDTQYF
NA | NA | TRBJ2-3 | 15 | TRBV9 | TGTGCCAGCAGCGTAGGTCGCGGTCGCACAGATACGCAGTATTTT | CASSVGRGRTDTQYF
NA | NA | TRBJ1-1 | 15 | TRBV5-6 | TGTGCCAGCAGCTTGGCTGGGGGCCGGAACACTGAAGCTTTCTTT | CASSLAGGRNTEAFF
few | TRBD1 | TRBJ1-4 | 13 | TRBV30 | TGTGCCTGGAGTGTAGAGACAGGGGCCAAACTGTTTTTT | CAWSVETGAKLFF
NA | NA | TRBJ2-3 | 16 | TRBV5-1 | TGCGCCAGCAGCTTGGGGCGGGGAGCCGGCACAGATACGCAGTATTTT | CASSLGRGAGTDTQYF
once | TRBD1 | TRBJ1-6 | 15 | TRBV5-5 | TGTGCCAGCAGCTTGATCCAGGGGGTTTGGTCACCCCTCCACTTT | CASSLIQGVWSPLHF
NA | TRBD1 | TRBJ2-7 | 17 | TRBV25-1 | TGTGCCAGCGGGCCATTGCTTGGGACAGTTTCCCCCTACGAGCAGTACTTC | CASGPLLGTVSPYEQYF
NA | NA | TRBJ2-1 | 15 | TRBV28 | TGTGCCAGCAGTTTTGCGGTTAGCTCCTACAATGAGCAGTTCTTC | CASSFAVSSYNEQFF
NA | NA | TRBJ1-4 | 13 | TRBV6-1 | TGTGCCAGCAGCAGGAGGGGCGCCGAAAAACTGTTTTTT | CASSRRGAEKLFF
NA | NA | TRBJ2-1 | 13 | TRBV5-1 | TGCGCCAGCAGCTTGGCCGGCAGCTCACGGGAGTTCTTC | CASSLAGSSREFF
NA | NA | TRBJ1-1 | 16 | TRBV9 | TGTGCCAGCAGCGTCCTTGGCAGGGGTGGGGACACTGAAGCTTTCTTT | CASSVLGRGGDTEAFF
NA | NA | TRBJ1-5 | 13 | TRBV28 | TGTGCCAGCAGGATTTCTAGGCATCAGCCCCAGCATTTT | CASRISRHQPQHF
NA | NA | TRBJ2-6 | 15 | TRBV6-5 | TGTGCCAGCAGTTACGAGGGTTCTGGGGCCAACGTCCTGACTTTC | CASSYEGSGANVLTF
NA | NA | TRBJ1-6 | 15 | TRBV13 | TGTGCCAGCAGCTTAGGGAGGGGAGGCAATTCACCCCTCCACTTT | CASSLGRGGNSPLHF
NA | NA | TRBJ2-3 | 13 | TRBV6-5 | TGTGCCAGCACCCCGTCCGTCACAGATACGCAGTATTTT | CASTPSVTDTQYF
NA | TRBD1 | TRBJ2-3 | 15 | TRBV5-4 | TGTGCCAGCAGCTCTGACAGGGAAGCGGCAGATACGCAGTATTTT | CASSSDREAADTQYF
NA | TRBD1 | TRBJ2-3 | 17 | TRBV14 | TGTGCCAGCAGCCAAGATCGATCGGGACAGGGCACAGATACGCAGTATTTT | CASSQDRSGQGTDTQYF
few | NA | TRBJ1-1 | 14 | TRBV6-6 | TGTGCCAGCAACTCCGGACAGCTACGGACTGAAGCTTTCTTT | CASNSGQLRTEAFF
NA | NA | TRBJ2-2 | 15 | TRBV7-9 | TGTGCCAGCAGCTTAGGACAGGAGTACACCGGGGAGCTGTTTTTT | CASSLGQEYTGELFF
NA | NA | TRBJ1-2 | 14 | TRBV14 | TGTGCCAGCAGCCCGCAGGGGCTTGGCTATGGCTACACCTTC | CASSPQGLGYGYTF